This T cell receptor (beta chain) was found in a study of blood T cell repertoires in COVID-19. The Seattle site enrolled patients during active infection and followed them longitudinally. Germline V gives CDR1 KGHSH, CDR2 LQKENI. V was clipped by 6 bases and J by 6 bases; unmatched bases: 2. The CDR3 is 14 amino acids. Source study methods: Reference gene primer amplification in the assay estimated nucleated cell counts. Assay used: immunoSEQ multiplex PCR; TCRdb lists only in-frame clones, some missing. The DNA was the basis for D and trimming; V, J and clone size are from that table. Found here are roughly 75,000 clones, roughly 85% of them singletons; the top ten hold 8% to 10%.

The chain has TRBV18 and TRBJ2-3; TRBD2 matches 14 bases. This receptor was taken from a man aged 45-65 years with COVID-19, enrolled during active disease. The material sequenced was peripheral blood. DNA for the CDR3: TGTGCCAGCTCTCGGACTAGCGGGAGGGATACGCAGTATTTT. Protein: CASSRTSGRDTQYF.